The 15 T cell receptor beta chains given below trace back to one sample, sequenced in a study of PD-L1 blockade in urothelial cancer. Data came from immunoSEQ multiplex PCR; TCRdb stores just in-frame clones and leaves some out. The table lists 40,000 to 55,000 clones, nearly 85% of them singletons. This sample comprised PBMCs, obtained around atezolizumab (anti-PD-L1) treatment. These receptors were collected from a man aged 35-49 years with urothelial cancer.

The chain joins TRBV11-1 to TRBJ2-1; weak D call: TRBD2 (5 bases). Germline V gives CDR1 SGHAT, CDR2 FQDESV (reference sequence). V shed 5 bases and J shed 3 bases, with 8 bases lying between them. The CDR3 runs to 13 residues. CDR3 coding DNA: TGTGCCAGCAGCCCCCGGGACTACAATGAGCAGTTCTTC. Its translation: CASSPRDYNEQFF.

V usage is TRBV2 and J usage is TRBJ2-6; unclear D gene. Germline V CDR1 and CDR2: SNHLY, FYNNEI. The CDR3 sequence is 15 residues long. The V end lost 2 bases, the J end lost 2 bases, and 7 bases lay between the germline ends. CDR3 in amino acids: CASSERNTGANVLTF. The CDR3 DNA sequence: TGTGCCAGCAGTGAAAGAAACACTGGGGCCAACGTCCTGACTTTC.

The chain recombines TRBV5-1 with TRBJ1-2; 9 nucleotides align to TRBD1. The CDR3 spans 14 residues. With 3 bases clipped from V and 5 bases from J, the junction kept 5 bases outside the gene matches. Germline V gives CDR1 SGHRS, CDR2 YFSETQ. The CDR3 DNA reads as TGCGCCAGCAGCTGGACAGGGGCAGGGTATGGCTACACCTTC. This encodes CASSWTGAGYGYTF.

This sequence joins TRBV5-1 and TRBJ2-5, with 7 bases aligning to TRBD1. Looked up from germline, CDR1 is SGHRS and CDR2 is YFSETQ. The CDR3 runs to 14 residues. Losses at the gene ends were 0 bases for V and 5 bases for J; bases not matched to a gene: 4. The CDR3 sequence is CASSLAGTVETQYF. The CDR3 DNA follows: TGCGCCAGCAGCTTGGCCGGGACAGTTGAGACCCAGTACTTC.

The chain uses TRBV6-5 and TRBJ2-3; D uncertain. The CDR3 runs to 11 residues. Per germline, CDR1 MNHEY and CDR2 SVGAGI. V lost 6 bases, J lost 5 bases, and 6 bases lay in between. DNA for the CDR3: TGTGCCAGCAGCAGAAGAGATACGCAGTATTTT. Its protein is CASSRRDTQYF.

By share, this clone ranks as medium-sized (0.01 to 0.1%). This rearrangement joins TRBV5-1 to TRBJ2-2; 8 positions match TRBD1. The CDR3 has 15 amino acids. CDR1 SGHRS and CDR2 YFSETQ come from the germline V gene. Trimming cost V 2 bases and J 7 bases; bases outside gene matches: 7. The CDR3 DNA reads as TGCGCCAGCAGCTTATCCCAGGGGGCTAACGGGGAGCTGTTTTTT. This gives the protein CASSLSQGANGELFF. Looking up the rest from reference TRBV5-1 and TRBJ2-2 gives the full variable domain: KAGVTQTPRYLIKTRGQQVTLSCSPISGHRSVSWYQQTPGQGLQFLFEYFSETQRNKGNFPGRFSGRQFSNSRSEMNVSTLELGDSALYLCASSLSQGANGELFFGEGSRLTVL.

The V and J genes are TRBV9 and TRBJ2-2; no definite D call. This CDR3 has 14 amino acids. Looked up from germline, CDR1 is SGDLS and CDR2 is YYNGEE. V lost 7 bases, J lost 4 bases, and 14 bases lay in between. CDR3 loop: CASSTNQITGELFF. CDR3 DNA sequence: TGTGCCAGCTCAACCAACCAGATCACCGGGGAGCTGTTTTTT.

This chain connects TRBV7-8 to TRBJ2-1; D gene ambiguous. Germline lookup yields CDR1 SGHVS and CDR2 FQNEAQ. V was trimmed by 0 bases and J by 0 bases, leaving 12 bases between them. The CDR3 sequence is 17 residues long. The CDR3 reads CASSLAGGKRSYNEQFF. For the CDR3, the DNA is TGTGCCAGCAGCTTAGCGGGTGGTAAGCGCTCCTACAATGAGCAGTTCTTC.

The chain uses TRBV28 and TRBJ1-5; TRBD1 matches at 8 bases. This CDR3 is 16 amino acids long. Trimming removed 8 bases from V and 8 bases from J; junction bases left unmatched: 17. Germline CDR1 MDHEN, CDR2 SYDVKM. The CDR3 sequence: CASHPWQQGGVEPQHF. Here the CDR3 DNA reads TGTGCCAGCCACCCCTGGCAACAGGGGGGGGTGGAGCCCCAGCATTTT.

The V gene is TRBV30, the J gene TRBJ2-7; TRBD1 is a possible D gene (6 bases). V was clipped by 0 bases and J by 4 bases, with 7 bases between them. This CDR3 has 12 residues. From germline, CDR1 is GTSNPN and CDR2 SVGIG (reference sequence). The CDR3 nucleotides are TGTGCCTGGAGTGTAACAGGGTACGAGCAGTACTTC. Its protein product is CAWSVTGYEQYF.

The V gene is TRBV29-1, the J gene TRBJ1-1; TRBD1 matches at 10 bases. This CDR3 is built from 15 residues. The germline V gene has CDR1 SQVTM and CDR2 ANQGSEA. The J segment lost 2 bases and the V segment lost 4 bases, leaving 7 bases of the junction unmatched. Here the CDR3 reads CSVAGTGALNTEAFF. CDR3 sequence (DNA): TGCAGCGTTGCGGGGACAGGGGCCTTAAACACTGAAGCTTTCTTT.

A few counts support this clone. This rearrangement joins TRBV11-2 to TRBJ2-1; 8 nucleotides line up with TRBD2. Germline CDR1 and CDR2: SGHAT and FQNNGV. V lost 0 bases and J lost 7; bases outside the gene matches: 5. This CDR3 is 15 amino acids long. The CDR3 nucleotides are TGTGCCAGCAGCTTAGAATACGGGAGGGGGAATGAGCAGTTCTTC. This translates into CASSLEYGRGNEQFF. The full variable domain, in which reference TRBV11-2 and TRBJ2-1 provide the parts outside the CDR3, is EAGVAQSPRYKIIEKRQSVAFWCNPISGHATLYWYQQILGQGPKLLIQFQNNGVVDDSQLPKDRFSAERLKGVDSTLKIQPAKLEDSAVYLCASSLEYGRGNEQFFGPGTRLTVL.

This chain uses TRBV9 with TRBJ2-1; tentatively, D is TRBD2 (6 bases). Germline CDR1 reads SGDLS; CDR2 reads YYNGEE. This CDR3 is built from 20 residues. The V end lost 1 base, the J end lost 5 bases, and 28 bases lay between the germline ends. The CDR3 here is CASSVTGVDRAELLDNEQFF. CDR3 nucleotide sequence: TGTGCCAGCAGCGTAACGGGGGTGGACCGCGCCGAGCTCCTCGACAATGAGCAGTTCTTC.

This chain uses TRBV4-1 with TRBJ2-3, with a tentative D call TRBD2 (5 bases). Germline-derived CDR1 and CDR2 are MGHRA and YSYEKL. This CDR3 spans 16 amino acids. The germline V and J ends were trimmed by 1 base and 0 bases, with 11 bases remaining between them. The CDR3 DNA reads TGCGCCAGCAGCCAAGCGGCGGGCTCTAGCACAGATACGCAGTATTTT. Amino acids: CASSQAAGSSTDTQYF.

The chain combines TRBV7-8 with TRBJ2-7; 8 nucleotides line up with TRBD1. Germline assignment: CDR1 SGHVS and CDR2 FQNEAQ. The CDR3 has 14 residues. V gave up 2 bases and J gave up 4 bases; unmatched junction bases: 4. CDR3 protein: CASSLLQGAYEQYF. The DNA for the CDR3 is TGTGCCAGCAGCTTACTTCAGGGGGCTTACGAGCAGTACTTC.